The entry below describes one TCR beta chain. The antigen is not known. This CDR3 is built from 15 residues. V was pared by 4 bases and J by 3 bases, with 15 bases between. Per the germline V gene, CDR1 is SGHRS and CDR2 is YFSETQ. The sample is drawn from a study of Tregs in tolerant kidney transplant recipients. General observations from the study: For some patients, primers changed over time, blocking nucleotide-level comparison. Validation in larger populations is needed because few patients were studied.

Using immunoSEQ multiplex PCR, the repertoire was profiled, and TCRdb retains in-frame clones only, with some absent. The sample has tens of thousands of clones, roughly nine tenths seen once; the top ten hold roughly 1.4%. Mixed chimerism was transient after nonmyeloablative marrow transplants from related graft donors. Unstimulated Tregs (CD4+CD25+CD127-) and CD4+CD25- non-Tregs were sorted from PBMCs. The sequence derives from a human patient who received a combined kidney and bone marrow transplant. Some T cells here may be from the graft donor. The chain uses TRBV5-1 and TRBJ2-3; D possibly corresponds to TRBD1 (5 bases). This specimen was CD4+ T cells from blood (PBMCs), taken 24 months after the transplant. The CDR3 DNA reads TGCGCCAGCAGCATGGCTAAGGGGTTGACAGATACGCAGTATTTT. It encodes CASSMAKGLTDTQYF.